This TCR beta chain appears in the sequencing data of a study of blood T cells in healthy people across ages. Whole-study context: Template switching caught about one barcoded beta molecule for each two T cells. Study results and caveats: Estimates of total diversity, which came from one million sequenced T cells, were considered to be underestimates.

In this sample, this clonotype turned up a few times. The antigen remains unidentified. The V gene lost 7 bases and the J gene lost 3 bases, with 12 bases spanning the gap. Germline V gene lookup returns CDR1 MNHNY and CDR2 SVGAGI (reference sequence). The CDR3 runs to 13 residues. Primed by a sample-barcoded 5' primer and a J-beta primer mix, a second PCR proceeded for about 6 to 11 cycles. Every cDNA molecule carried a tag from a template-switch adaptor bearing 12 random nucleotides. Using its own MiXCR run on the 5' RACE reads, TCRdb lists one record per CDR3 protein. The repertoire has around 1,500,000 distinct CDR3 sequences, 42% of them found once; the top ten carry 7% to 9.5%.

The receptor comes from a woman between 18 and 29 years old in good health. What was sequenced was blood. The chain combines TRBV6-6 with TRBJ1-1; D remains ambiguous. CDR3 in DNA: TGTGCCAGCACCCTAAGGGCAGACACTGAAGCTTTCTTT. Its translation: CASTLRADTEAFF.